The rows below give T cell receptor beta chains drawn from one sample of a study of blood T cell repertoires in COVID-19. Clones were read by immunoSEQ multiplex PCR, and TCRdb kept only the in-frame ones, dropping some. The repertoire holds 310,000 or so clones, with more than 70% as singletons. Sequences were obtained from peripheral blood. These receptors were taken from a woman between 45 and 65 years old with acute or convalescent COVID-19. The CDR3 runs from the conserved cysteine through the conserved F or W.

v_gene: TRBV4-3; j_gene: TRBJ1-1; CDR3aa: CASSQSQGAGAFF
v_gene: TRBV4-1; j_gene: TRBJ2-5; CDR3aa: CASSQDGYPGRPGETQYF
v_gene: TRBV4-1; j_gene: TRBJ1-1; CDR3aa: CASSHVQGSGTEAFF
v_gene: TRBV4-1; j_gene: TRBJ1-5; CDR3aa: CASSQGPGSQPQHF
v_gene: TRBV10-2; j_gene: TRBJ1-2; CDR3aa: CASSDRRQGASNYGYTF
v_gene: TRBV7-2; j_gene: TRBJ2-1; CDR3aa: CASSPLAYYNEQFF
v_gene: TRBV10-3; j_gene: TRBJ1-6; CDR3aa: CAISEENSPLHF
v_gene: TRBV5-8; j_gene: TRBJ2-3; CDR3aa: CASSQGASIDTQYF
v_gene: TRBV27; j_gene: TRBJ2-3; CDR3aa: CASSLKGHPAQYF
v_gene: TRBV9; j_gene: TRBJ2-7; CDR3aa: CASSATSGSAYEQYF
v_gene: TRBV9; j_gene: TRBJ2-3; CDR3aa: CASSVVASSTDTQYF
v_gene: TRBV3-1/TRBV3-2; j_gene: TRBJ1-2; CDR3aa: CASSQDKPGRYGYTF
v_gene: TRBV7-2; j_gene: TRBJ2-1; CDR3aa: CASSQSGRSYNEQFF
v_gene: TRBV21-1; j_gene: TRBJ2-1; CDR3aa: CASSKAGTGVNEQFF
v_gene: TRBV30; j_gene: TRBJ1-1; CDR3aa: CAWSVSRSNTEAFF
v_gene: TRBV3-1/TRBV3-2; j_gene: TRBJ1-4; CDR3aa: CASSPSSPRANEKLFF
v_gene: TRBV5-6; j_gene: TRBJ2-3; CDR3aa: CASSLNRGLRGTDTQYF
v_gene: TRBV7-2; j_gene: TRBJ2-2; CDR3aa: CASSLDGAVSAELFF
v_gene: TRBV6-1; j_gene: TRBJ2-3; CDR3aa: CASSDSGKSTDTQYF
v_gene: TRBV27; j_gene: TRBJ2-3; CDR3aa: CASSEAGVASTDTQYF
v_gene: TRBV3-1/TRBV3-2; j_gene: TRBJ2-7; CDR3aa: CASTYRDSYEQYF
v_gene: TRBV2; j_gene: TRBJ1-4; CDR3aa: CASNGGYNEKLFF
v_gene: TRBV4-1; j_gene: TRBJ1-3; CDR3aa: CASSQGQIGNTIYF
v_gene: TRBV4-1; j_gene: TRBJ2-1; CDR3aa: CASRVEGSDEQFF
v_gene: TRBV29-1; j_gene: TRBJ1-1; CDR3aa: CSVEDLVTSTEAFF
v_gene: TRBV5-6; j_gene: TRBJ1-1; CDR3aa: CASSLVWQNTEAFF
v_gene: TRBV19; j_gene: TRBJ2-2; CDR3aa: CASSSHRSAGELFF
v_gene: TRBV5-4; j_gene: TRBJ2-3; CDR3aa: CASSQRTSGSPDTQYF
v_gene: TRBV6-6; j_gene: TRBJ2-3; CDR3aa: CASSTPTGSTDTQYF
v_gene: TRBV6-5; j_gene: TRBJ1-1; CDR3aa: CASRRLNTEAFF
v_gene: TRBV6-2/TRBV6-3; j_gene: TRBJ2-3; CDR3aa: CASSTSGETQYF
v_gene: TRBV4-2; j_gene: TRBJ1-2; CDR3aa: CASSQDPGQHNYGYTF
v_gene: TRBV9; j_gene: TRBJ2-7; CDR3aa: CASSVGGGLSYEQYF
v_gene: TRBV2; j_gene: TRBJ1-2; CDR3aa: CANRRVGDIPGGGYTF
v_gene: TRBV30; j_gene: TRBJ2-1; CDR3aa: CAWRDRGRDNEQFF
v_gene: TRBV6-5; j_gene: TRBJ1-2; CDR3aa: CASSRGSYGYTF
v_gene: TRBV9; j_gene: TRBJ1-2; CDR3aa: CASSVGGDWDYGYTF
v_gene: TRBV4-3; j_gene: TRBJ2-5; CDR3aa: CASSQDPSGTETQYF
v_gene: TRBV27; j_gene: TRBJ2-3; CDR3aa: CASSLSRLAGDRDTQYF
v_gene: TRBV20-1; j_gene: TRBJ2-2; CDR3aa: CSASGGVNTGELFF
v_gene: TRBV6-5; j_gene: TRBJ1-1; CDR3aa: CASSYDYNTEAFF
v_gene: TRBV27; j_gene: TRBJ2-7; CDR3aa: CASSPLRTAYEQYF
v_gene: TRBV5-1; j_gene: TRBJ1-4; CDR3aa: CASSLTNEKLFF
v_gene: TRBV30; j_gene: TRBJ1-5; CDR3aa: CASSRDYQPQHF
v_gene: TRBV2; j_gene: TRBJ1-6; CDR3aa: CASSGQGPLTSPLHF
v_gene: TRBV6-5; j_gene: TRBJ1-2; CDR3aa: CASSYRGGGYTF
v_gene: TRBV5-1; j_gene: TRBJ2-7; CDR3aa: CASSQGATYEQYF
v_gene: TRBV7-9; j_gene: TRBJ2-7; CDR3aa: CASSLVLSSGRAFYEQYF
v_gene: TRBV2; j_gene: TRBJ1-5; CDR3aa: CASSSGTSNQPQHF
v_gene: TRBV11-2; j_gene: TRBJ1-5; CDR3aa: CASSGGGNQPQHF
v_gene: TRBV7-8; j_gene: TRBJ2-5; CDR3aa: CASSSRLAGSQETQYF
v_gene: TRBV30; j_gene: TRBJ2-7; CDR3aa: CAWGSGEQYF